This entry concerns a single T cell receptor beta chain. This record comes from a study of blood T cell repertoires in COVID-19. At the level of the study: Italy, Spain and the United States were the sources of the convalescent and acute COVID-19 samples. T cells, B-cell-depleted T cells, or PBMCs supplied cDNA or gDNA.

In the original workflow: Cell counts per sample came from amplifying reference gene primers. The table came from immunoSEQ multiplex PCR; TCRdb's copy has only in-frame clones and leaves some out. The D gene and trimming were derived from the DNA, and the V and J assignments and clone size from that table. The sample contains about 190,000 clones, around nine tenths of which appear only once. From germline, CDR1 is LNHDA and CDR2 SQIVND (reference sequence). The V end was cut by 5 bases, the J end by 2 bases, with 14 bases between. There are 15 residues in the CDR3. Sequenced input: peripheral blood. J is TRBJ2-3 and V is TRBV19, with D possibly being TRBD2 (6 bases). The clonotype comes from a man between 18 and 29 years old with active or convalescent COVID-19. The CDR3 DNA reads as TGTGCCAGTAGTGGAAGGCGGGGATACACAGATACGCAGTATTTT. Translation: CASSGRRGYTDTQYF. The full variable domain, in which reference TRBV19 and TRBJ2-3 provide the parts outside the CDR3, is DGGITQSPKYLFRKEGQNVTLSCEQNLNHDAMYWYRQDPGQGLRLIYYSQIVNDFQKGDIAEGYSVSREKKESFPLTVTSAQKNPTAFYLCASSGRRGYTDTQYFGPGTRLTVL.